A selection of T cell receptor beta chains follows, all from one sample in a study of T cell repertoires in cytomegalovirus infection. No antigen has been assigned to these receptors. TCRdb re-derived calls from the reads in MiXCR, one entry per CDR3 protein. The repertoire holds roughly 700,000 distinct CDR3 sequences, with roughly 33% as singletons. Specimen: cultured PBMCs, collected from culture after CMV antigen stimulation. The receptor set was obtained from a human donor in good health (CMV status not recorded). Some clones in this sample may be carry-over from other donors' samples. Each CDR3 is given with its conserved first and last residue. The D gene is left open where the match is weak. Some rows have no size entry. The others give once, few or many, or a class for an expanded clone.

D gene	V gene	clone size	J gene	CDR3 DNA	CDR3 protein
NA	TRBV7-4	NA	TRBJ1-5	TGTGCCAGCAGCTTAGCTGAGGGACGGCCCCAGCATTTT	CASSLAEGRPQHF
NA	TRBV15	few	TRBJ2-7	TGTGCCACCAGCAGAGATTGGGACCCGTCCTACGAGCAGTACTTC	CATSRDWDPSYEQYF
NA	TRBV2	once	TRBJ1-5	TGTGCCAGCAGTGAGGGCAGGTATAGCAATCAGCCCCAGCATTTT	CASSEGRYSNQPQHF
NA	TRBV7-2	few	TRBJ2-3	TGTGCCAGCAGCTCCCCCAGCCAGGGAACAGATACGCAGTATTTT	CASSSPSQGTDTQYF
NA	TRBV11-2	NA	TRBJ1-3	TGTGCCAGCAGCCCACAGCAGGGGTCTGGAAACACCATATATTTT	CASSPQQGSGNTIYF
NA	TRBV27	NA	TRBJ2-2	TGTGCCAGCACGCTCAGATCGAGGGGCGGGGAGCTGTTTTTT	CASTLRSRGGELFF
NA	TRBV20-1	few	TRBJ2-1	TGCAGTGCTACAATAGCGAGCTCCTACAATGAGCAGTTCTTC	CSATIASSYNEQFF
NA	TRBV7-9	NA	TRBJ2-1	TGTGCCAGCAAGGGAAACAGGGACCCATTCGACAATGAGCAGTTCTTC	CASKGNRDPFDNEQFF
NA	TRBV6-1	few	TRBJ1-6	TGTGCCACTTGGACCCCAACCTATAATTCACCCCTCCACTTT	CATWTPTYNSPLHF
TRBD2	TRBV7-1	few	TRBJ2-5	TGTGCCAGCATCACTAGCGGGAGCGTGGAGACCCAGTACTTC	CASITSGSVETQYF
NA	TRBV2	NA	TRBJ2-7	TGTGCCAGCAGTGAAGCATCGCTAGCGCGAAGGGATGAGCAGTACTTC	CASSEASLARRDEQYF
TRBD2	TRBV7-2	NA	TRBJ2-1	TGTGCCAGCAGCTCCTATAGCGGGAGCTACAATGAGCAGTTCTTC	CASSSYSGSYNEQFF
NA	TRBV7-2	many	TRBJ2-7	TGTGCCAGCAGCCGCGAGGAGGGGACCGAGCAGTACTTC	CASSREEGTEQYF
NA	TRBV12-3/TRBV12-4	NA	TRBJ2-1	TGTGCCAGCAGTAAAGATGGGCGGGCTGAGCAGTTCTTC	CASSKDGRAEQFF
NA	TRBV18	NA	TRBJ2-4	TGTGCCAGCTCCCGCTCCGAGCCCCGTTCGGCCAAAAACATTCAGTACTTC	CASSRSEPRSAKNIQYF
NA	TRBV7-9	NA	TRBJ1-2	TGTGCCAGCAGCTCACAGGGTGAAGGCTACACCTTC	CASSSQGEGYTF
TRBD1	TRBV12-3/TRBV12-4	NA	TRBJ2-2	TGTGCCAGCGACTCCGGGACAGGGGCCGGGGAGCTGTTTTTT	CASDSGTGAGELFF
NA	TRBV6-2/TRBV6-3	NA	TRBJ2-5	TGTGCCAGCAGTTACTCGATGGAGACCCAGTACTTC	CASSYSMETQYF
NA	TRBV5-4	NA	TRBJ2-4	TGTGCCAGCAGCTCGTCCGGGACACTTCTAGCCAAAAACATTCAGTACTTC	CASSSSGTLLAKNIQYF
NA	TRBV7-8	many	TRBJ1-5	TGTGCCAGCAGCTTATACAGGGTAGGAAGCAATCAGCCCCAGCATTTT	CASSLYRVGSNQPQHF
NA	TRBV7-2	many	TRBJ1-3	TGTGCCAGCAGCCCCGGTTGGTCCTCTGGAAACACCATATATTTT	CASSPGWSSGNTIYF
TRBD1	TRBV19	few	TRBJ2-7	TGTGCCAGTAGGCCTACCGACAGGGCCTACGAGCAGTACTTC	CASRPTDRAYEQYF
NA	TRBV20-1	NA	TRBJ1-5	TGCAGTGCTAGGGCCCAAATACGGGATCAGCCCCAGCATTTT	CSARAQIRDQPQHF
NA	TRBV7-6	few	TRBJ2-1	TGTGCCAGCAGCTTAGGGGGGCCCAATGAGCAGTTCTTC	CASSLGGPNEQFF
NA	TRBV7-2	NA	TRBJ1-4	TGTGCCAGCAGCTTAGCGGGGCTGAGTGGGGATGAAAAACTGTTTTTT	CASSLAGLSGDEKLFF
TRBD1	TRBV7-6	many	TRBJ2-2	TGTGCCAGCAGCTTAGCCGAACCTCGGCCCGGGACAGGACACAGGAGCCGCACCGGGGAGCTGTTTTTT	CASSLAEPRPGTGHRSRTGELFF
NA	TRBV12-3/TRBV12-4	few	TRBJ1-4	TGTGCCAGCAGTCGGACAGATCGATTTCAAACTAATGAAAAACTGTTTTTT	CASSRTDRFQTNEKLFF
TRBD2	TRBV19	few	TRBJ2-1	TGTGCCAGTAGTATCGGTAGCGGGAGGTTCTCCAATGAGCAGTTCTTC	CASSIGSGRFSNEQFF
TRBD2	TRBV7-9	NA	TRBJ2-7	TGTGCCAGCAGCTCTCAGCGGGGGGACGCGCGGGACGAGCAGTACTTC	CASSSQRGDARDEQYF